Included here is one T cell receptor (beta chain) sequence, with context. Its cognate antigen is unknown. The identical CDR3 is also encoded by other nucleotide sequences in the sample. Healthy donors of bone marrow made up the group. The PCR was carried out with 60 Vbeta primers and 13 Jbeta primers. The protocol was immunoSEQ multiplex PCR, while the TCRdb copy is restricted to in-frame clones and leaves out a portion. The sample has around 110,000 clones, less than 85% seen once. These data are taken from a study of cytomegalovirus exposure and HLA in healthy donors. Study overall: Out of 350 to 400 genotyped donors, approximately 84% belonged to the Caucasian-associated ancestry cluster.

Study-wide findings and caveats: Most TCR sequences were rare, but some public TCRs occurred in many donors.

The CDR3 sequence is 13 residues long. V was clipped by 5 bases and J by 5 bases, with 12 bases between them. Germline CDR1 is SGHTA and CDR2 is FQGNSA. The genes are TRBV7-2 and TRBJ2-5, with D maybe TRBD2 (6 bases). The sample was PBMCs. The clonotype comes from a man in his 60s in good health and CMV-seronegative. The CDR3 DNA reads as TGTGCCAGCAGCAGGGACCGGGGGGAGACCCAGTACTTC. Translation gives CASSRDRGETQYF. Based on the CDR3 plus reference TRBV7-2 and TRBJ2-5, the full variable domain is GAGVSQSPSNKVTEKGKDVELRCDPISGHTALYWYRQSLGQGLEFLIYFQGNSAPDKSGLPSDRFSAERTGGSVSTLTIQRTQQEDSAVYLCASSRDRGETQYFGPGTRLLVL.